The 27 T cell receptor beta chains listed next were all sequenced from one sample in a study of identical twins. TCRdb analysed the 5' RACE reads with MiXCR anew, one entry per CDR3 protein. The table has hundreds of thousands of distinct CDR3 sequences, 18% seen once. The same specimen was also included in a second study, on T cells expressing NK-cell markers.

The sequencing input was PBMCs. The receptors were gathered from a woman between 18 and 30 years old in good health.

This clonotype was picked up a small number of times. The chain is built from TRBV5-1 and TRBJ2-7; perhaps TRBD1 as D (6 bases). Between the trimmed V and J ends, which lost 4 bases and 1 base, there was a span of 9 bases. This CDR3 contains 13 residues. Germline V lookup: CDR1 SGHRS, CDR2 YFSETQ. In nucleotides, the CDR3 is TGCGCCAGCAGCGATCAGGGGTCCTACGAGCAGTACTTC. Its translation: CASSDQGSYEQYF.

This chain joins TRBV12-3 or TRBV12-4 and TRBJ1-3; D may be TRBD1 (5 bases). Trimming took off 9 bases at V and 7 bases at J, with 13 bases between the two ends. This CDR3 contains 12 residues. This CDR3 reads CASRRDGNTIYF. CDR3 coding DNA: TGTGCCAGTCGGAGGGACGGTAACACCATATATTTT.

The genes are TRBV10-3 and TRBJ2-1; TRBD2 matches at 11 bases. Trimming cost V 10 bases and J 3 bases; bases outside gene matches: 5. Germline CDR1 ENHRY, CDR2 SYGVKD. The CDR3 consists of 14 residues. Written as DNA, the CDR3 is TGTGCCACCAACGGACTAGCGGGCTACAATGAGCAGTTCTTC. Amino acid sequence: CATNGLAGYNEQFF.

In this sample, this clonotype turned up a few times. V is TRBV7-9 and J is TRBJ2-7; D gene uncertain. Germline V lookup: CDR1 SEHNR, CDR2 FQNEAQ (reference sequence). Trimming pared 4 bases from V and 2 bases from J, leaving 12 bases between. CDR3 length equals 14 residues. CDR3 coding DNA: TGTGCCAGCAGCTCCCAACCAACTACCTACGAGCAGTACTTC. Amino acids: CASSSQPTTYEQYF. Using reference TRBV7-9 and TRBJ2-7 for the parts outside the CDR3, the full variable domain is DTGVSQNPRHKITKRGQNVTFRCDPISEHNRLYWYRQTLGQGPEFLTYFQNEAQLEKSRLLSDRFSAERPKGSFSTLEIQRTEQGDSAMYLCASSSQPTTYEQYFGPGTRLTVT.

This clonotype was detected only a few times. The chain couples TRBV29-1 to TRBJ2-2; possible D gene TRBD2, 6 bases. Trimming took 4 bases from V and 6 from J, leaving 12 bases between them. The CDR3 consists of 13 residues. In germline, CDR1 is SQVTM, CDR2 ANQGSEA. The chain's CDR3 is CSVGDGDSGELFF. For the CDR3, the DNA is TGCAGCGTTGGGGATGGGGACTCCGGGGAGCTGTTTTTT.

The chain joins TRBV7-3 to TRBJ2-7, with D unclear. This CDR3 has 14 amino acids. The germline V gene has CDR1 SGHTA and CDR2 FQGTGA. Deletions cut 5 bases from V and 5 bases from J, with 16 bases between. CDR3 residues: CASSPTRNNNEQYF. The CDR3 coding sequence is TGTGCCAGCAGCCCCACACGAAATAACAACGAGCAGTACTTC.

This clonotype has just a few counts. The chain carries TRBV20-1 and TRBJ2-7, with 7 bases matching TRBD2. Trimming removed 1 base from V and 3 bases from J; junction bases left unmatched: 9. The germline V gene has CDR1 DFQATT and CDR2 SNEGSKA (reference sequence). This CDR3 spans 15 amino acids. CDR3 nucleotide sequence: TGCAGTGCTAGAGTCTCTCGCGGGAGTCTCTACGAGCAGTACTTC. The encoded protein is CSARVSRGSLYEQYF.

This clonotype was counted between two and nine times. The genes are TRBV29-1 and TRBJ1-5, with D possibly matching TRBD1 (5 bases). CDR1 and CDR2 from the germline V gene are SQVTM and ANQGSEA. There are 14 residues in the CDR3. Between the trimmed V and J ends, which lost 4 bases and 0 bases, there was a span of 10 bases. The chain's CDR3 is CSVVSGHSNQPQHF. CDR3 in DNA: TGCAGCGTTGTATCAGGGCATAGCAATCAGCCCCAGCATTTT.

V gene TRBV6-1 combines with J gene TRBJ2-7, with D unclear. Germline V gene lookup returns CDR1 MNHNS and CDR2 SASEGT. The CDR3 loop spans 15 amino acids. V was cut by 1 base and J by 6 bases, with 16 bases left in between. CDR3 in amino acids: CASSEGNLGYREQYF. CDR3 DNA sequence: TGTGCCAGCAGTGAAGGGAATCTAGGCTACCGCGAGCAGTACTTC.

The chain employs TRBV4-3 and TRBJ2-7; TRBD1 aligns across 7 bases. The germline V gene has CDR1 LGHNA and CDR2 YSLEER. The CDR3 is 15 amino acids. V gave up 4 bases and J gave up 3 bases; unmatched junction bases: 9. The chain's CDR3 is CASSRGTAQSYEQYF. The CDR3, as DNA: TGCGCCAGCAGCCGAGGGACAGCCCAAAGCTACGAGCAGTACTTC.

The chain has TRBV11-3 and TRBJ1-1; D unclear. Per the germline V gene, CDR1 is SGHNT and CDR2 is YENEEA. V lost 2 bases to trimming and J lost 6 bases, with 10 bases between them. This CDR3 has 13 amino acids. In DNA, the CDR3 is TGTGCCAGCAGCTTATGGCAGGCGGCTGAAGCTTTCTTT. This translates into CASSLWQAAEAFF.

V is TRBV7-9 and J is TRBJ2-2; D call uncertain. The CDR3 has 12 residues. The germline gives CDR1 SEHNR, CDR2 FQNEAQ (reference sequence). Trimming pared 3 bases from V and 7 bases from J, leaving 6 bases between. The CDR3 here is CASSFGDGELFF. The CDR3 region has the DNA TGTGCCAGCAGCTTCGGTGACGGGGAGCTGTTTTTT.

This clonotype was found a few times. The rearrangement joins TRBV20-1 to TRBJ2-4, with D possibly TRBD1 on 6 matching bases. Germline V gives CDR1 DFQATT, CDR2 SNEGSKA (reference sequence). The CDR3 extends over 13 amino acids. The V gene lost 7 bases and the J gene lost 0 bases, with 10 bases spanning the gap. The CDR3 spells CSVGTLAKNIQYF. The CDR3 nucleotides read TGCAGTGTCGGGACATTAGCCAAAAACATTCAGTACTTC.

This chain links TRBV4-3 with TRBJ2-7; maybe TRBD2 (6 bases). The CDR3 is 15 residues long. Trimming removed 2 bases from V and 2 bases from J, with 13 bases in between. The germline CDR1 and CDR2 sequences are LGHNA and YSLEER. In DNA form, the CDR3 reads TGCGCCAGCAGCCAACTTCTAGCGTCGACCTACGAGCAGTACTTC. As protein: CASSQLLASTYEQYF.

This clonotype was detected only once. The gene calls are TRBV11-1 and TRBJ2-1; the D gene is possibly TRBD1 (5 bases). The CDR3 length is 14 residues. Germline loops: CDR1 SGHAT, CDR2 FQDESV (reference sequence). Trimming shortened V by 3 bases and J by 3 bases, and 9 bases separated the two germline ends. The DNA of the CDR3 is TGTGCCAGCAGCTTTCAGGGTAACTACAATGAGCAGTTCTTC. It specifies CASSFQGNYNEQFF. The entire variable domain, with the rest obtained from reference TRBV11-1 and TRBJ2-1, is as follows: EAEVAQSPRYKITEKSQAVAFWCDPISGHATLYWYRQILGQGPELLVQFQDESVVDDSQLPKDRFSAERLKGVDSTLKIQPAELGDSAMYLCASSFQGNYNEQFFGPGTRLTVL.

This clonotype came up many times. The rearrangement joins TRBV20-1 to TRBJ2-7; D is uncertain. Germline CDR1 is DFQATT and CDR2 is SNEGSKA (reference sequence). The CDR3 extends over 14 amino acids. The V gene lost 0 bases and the J gene lost 2 bases, with 11 bases spanning the gap. CDR3 residues: CSARDPGLTYEQYF. As DNA, the CDR3 is TGCAGTGCTAGAGATCCTGGGCTTACCTACGAGCAGTACTTC.

This chain joins TRBV7-3 and TRBJ2-5; TRBD2 agrees at 11 bases. The V gene end was trimmed by 0 bases and the J gene end by 2 bases; junction bases not matched to a gene: 8. The germline V gene has CDR1 SGHTA and CDR2 FQGTGA. There are 18 residues in the CDR3. CDR3 in amino acids: CASSLTGRASGGQETQYF. The CDR3 coding sequence is TGTGCCAGCAGCTTAACCGGTCGGGCTAGCGGGGGGCAAGAGACCCAGTACTTC.

V is TRBV6-2 or TRBV6-3 and J is TRBJ2-5, with D tentatively TRBD1 (6 bases). This CDR3 is 14 amino acids long. Germline V gives CDR1 MNHEY, CDR2 SVGEGT. V was cut by 7 bases and J by 0 bases, with 12 bases left in between. The CDR3 protein is CASTPQGNQETQYF. The DNA of the CDR3 is TGTGCCAGCACCCCACAGGGAAACCAAGAGACCCAGTACTTC.

This clonotype was seen more than once but under ten times. This chain joins TRBV3-1 and TRBJ2-5, with D perhaps given as TRBD1 or TRBD2 (5 bases each). The germline V gene has CDR1 LGHDT and CDR2 YNNKEL (reference sequence). The CDR3 runs 14 residues. Trimming removed 4 bases at V and 4 bases at J, with 13 bases between. The CDR3 region is CASSLYEGRETQYF. In DNA, the CDR3 is TGTGCCAGCAGCCTATACGAGGGGAGAGAGACCCAGTACTTC.

This clonotype turned up a few times. V gene TRBV5-1 combines with J gene TRBJ2-7, with 7 bases matching TRBD1. The CDR3 spans 15 residues. Per germline, CDR1 SGHRS and CDR2 YFSETQ. The trim removed 3 bases at V and 3 bases at J, leaving 9 bases unmatched. The CDR3 sequence is CASSSNRDRYYEQYF. CDR3 DNA: TGCGCCAGCAGCTCTAACCGGGACAGATACTACGAGCAGTACTTC.

V is TRBV20-1 and J is TRBJ2-5; the D is unclear. The CDR3 sequence is 11 residues long. V gave up 4 bases and J gave up 5 bases, with 8 bases separating them. Per the germline V gene, CDR1 is DFQATT and CDR2 is SNEGSKA (reference sequence). Here the CDR3 reads CSAIHEETQYF. The CDR3 nucleotides read TGCAGTGCTATACATGAGGAGACCCAGTACTTC.

V is TRBV20-1 and J is TRBJ1-1; D remains unclear. Germline CDR1 is DFQATT and CDR2 is SNEGSKA (reference sequence). With 5 bases removed from V and 0 bases from J, the gap between germline ends came to 7 bases. CDR3 length: 12 residues. CDR3 nucleotide sequence: TGCAGTGCTGACTCCATGAACACTGAAGCTTTCTTT. Translation gives CSADSMNTEAFF.

The chain combines TRBV5-1 with TRBJ2-1, with 13 bases identical to TRBD2. V shed 6 bases and J 6 bases; nucleotides not matched to a gene: 6. Germline V gives CDR1 SGHRS, CDR2 YFSETQ. This CDR3 contains 15 residues. CDR3: CASNQLAGGGNEQFF. In DNA form, the CDR3 reads TGCGCCAGCAACCAACTAGCGGGGGGGGGCAATGAGCAGTTCTTC.

The gene calls are TRBV7-2 and TRBJ2-7; TRBD2 agrees at 7 bases. With V trimmed by 1 base and J by 4 bases, 7 bases remained unmatched. This CDR3 contains 15 residues. Germline-derived CDR1 and CDR2 are SGHTA and FQGNSA. CDR3 residues: CASSLVPSGMYEQYF. Here the CDR3 DNA reads TGTGCCAGCAGCTTAGTCCCCAGCGGGATGTACGAGCAGTACTTC.

The rearrangement uses TRBV3-1 and TRBJ2-7, with D perhaps matching TRBD1 (5 bases). The germline gives CDR1 LGHDT, CDR2 YNNKEL (reference sequence). This CDR3 spans 14 amino acids. The V gene lost 6 bases and the J gene lost 1 base, with 13 bases spanning the gap. CDR3 region: CASSPHRTSYEQYF. In nucleotides, the CDR3 is TGTGCCAGCAGTCCCCACCGGACATCCTACGAGCAGTACTTC.

This clonotype occurred a few times. This chain connects TRBV10-3 to TRBJ2-1; 7 positions match TRBD2. CDR3 length equals 14 residues. V lost 0 bases, J lost 6 bases, and 2 bases stayed unmatched. Germline CDR1 is ENHRY and CDR2 is SYGVKD. The CDR3 sequence is CAISESPSGNEQFF. Here the CDR3 DNA reads TGTGCCATCAGTGAGTCCCCTAGCGGCAATGAGCAGTTCTTC.

This clonotype was observed a few times. V gene TRBV7-9 combines with J gene TRBJ2-7; 8 bases line up with TRBD2. The CDR3 is made up of 15 amino acids. With 3 bases clipped from V and 2 bases from J, the junction kept 6 bases outside the gene matches. Per germline, CDR1 SEHNR and CDR2 FQNEAQ (reference sequence). The CDR3 loop reads CASSLSREGPYEQYF. For the CDR3, the DNA is TGTGCCAGCAGCTTGTCTCGGGAGGGCCCCTACGAGCAGTACTTC.